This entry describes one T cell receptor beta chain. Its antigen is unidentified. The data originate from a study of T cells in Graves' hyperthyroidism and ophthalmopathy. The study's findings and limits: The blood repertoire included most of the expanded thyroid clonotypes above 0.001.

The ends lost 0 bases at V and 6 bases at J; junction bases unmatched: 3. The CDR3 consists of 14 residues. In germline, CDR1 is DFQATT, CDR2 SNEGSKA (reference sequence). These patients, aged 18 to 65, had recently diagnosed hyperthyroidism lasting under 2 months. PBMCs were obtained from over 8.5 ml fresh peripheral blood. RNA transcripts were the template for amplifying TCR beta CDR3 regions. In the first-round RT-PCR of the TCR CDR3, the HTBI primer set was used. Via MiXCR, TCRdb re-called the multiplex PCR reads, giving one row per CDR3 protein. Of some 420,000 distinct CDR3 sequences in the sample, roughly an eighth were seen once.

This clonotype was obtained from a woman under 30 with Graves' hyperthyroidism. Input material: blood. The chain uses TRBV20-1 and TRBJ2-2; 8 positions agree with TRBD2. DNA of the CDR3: TGCAGTGCTAGAGAGGGGACTAGGGCCGGGGAGCTGTTTTTT. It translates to CSAREGTRAGELFF.